These 2 T cell receptor beta chains originate from one sample sequenced in a study of identical twins (TCRdb year 2016). The library was prepared using 5' RACE. Instrument used: Illumina HiSeq 2000. TCRdb trimmed the raw reads at Q25, called clones with MiXCR and kept productive beta chains. Each entry merges the rows of one CDR3 protein and shows their most common DNA and genes. The table for this sample lists just over 500,000 distinct CDR3 sequences; about 20% of them were counted only once. The ten most abundant clones make up about 0.99% of the sample. This same sample was also part of a study on T cells expressing NK-cell markers.

Sequenced sample: CD4+ T cells sorted from blood. These receptors were taken from a woman between 18 and 30 years old in good health.

The chain has TRBV4-3 and TRBJ1-4; D is undetermined. The germline V and J ends were trimmed by 0 bases and 7 bases, with 9 bases remaining between them. CDR1 and CDR2 (germline): LGHNA, YSLEER. CDR3 length: 14 amino acids. CDR3: CASSQDSGPEKLFF. Written as DNA, the CDR3 is TGCGCCAGCAGCCAAGATAGTGGGCCTGAAAAACTGTTTTTT.

V gene TRBV5-4 combines with J gene TRBJ1-4; TRBD1 matches at 7 bases. The CDR3 runs to 14 residues. Unmatched junction bases numbered 6, after V lost 2 bases and J lost 8 bases. Germline values: CDR1 SGHNT, CDR2 YYREEE (reference sequence). Written as DNA, the CDR3 is TGTGCCAGCAGCTTAGACAGGGAAAGCGAAAAACTGTTTTTT. Amino acids: CASSLDRESEKLFF.